This is a list of T cell receptor beta chains from one sample in a study of T cells in Graves' hyperthyroidism and ophthalmopathy. Each CDR3 protein gets one entry after TCRdb re-called the multiplex PCR reads with MiXCR. The repertoire holds about 360,000 distinct CDR3 sequences, with about 25% as singletons. The sequencing input was blood. The receptors shown here come from a man over 45 with Graves' hyperthyroidism. The CDR3 runs from the conserved cysteine through the conserved F or W. Each record gives: J gene, V gene, CDR3 length, clone size, D gene, CDR3 protein, CDR3 DNA. D genes are given only for firm matches. Not all rows give a size; the values are once, few, many and, for expanded clones, a class.

J gene: TRBJ2-7
V gene: TRBV7-8
CDR3 length: 14
clone size: few
D gene: .
CDR3 protein: CANSPEDSSYEQYF
CDR3 DNA: TGTGCCAACAGCCCGGAGGACAGTTCCTACGAGCAGTACTTC

J gene: TRBJ2-7
V gene: TRBV6-1
CDR3 length: 13
clone size: .
D gene: .
CDR3 protein: CARETLRSDEQYF
CDR3 DNA: TGTGCCAGAGAAACCCTCCGAAGCGACGAGCAGTACTTC

J gene: TRBJ1-1
V gene: TRBV18
CDR3 length: 15
clone size: many
D gene: TRBD1
CDR3 protein: CASSLHSGTGTEAFF
CDR3 DNA: TGTGCCAGCTCATTACATTCCGGGACAGGGACTGAAGCTTTCTTT

J gene: TRBJ2-7
V gene: TRBV20-1
CDR3 length: 13
clone size: .
D gene: .
CDR3 protein: CSAGARTAYEQYF
CDR3 DNA: TGCAGTGCTGGGGCCCGGACCGCCTACGAGCAGTACTTC

J gene: TRBJ2-5
V gene: TRBV29-1
CDR3 length: 15
clone size: .
D gene: TRBD2
CDR3 protein: CSVEGDSGNQETQYF
CDR3 DNA: TGCAGCGTTGAAGGCGATAGCGGGAACCAAGAGACCCAGTACTTC

J gene: TRBJ1-2
V gene: TRBV2
CDR3 length: 14
clone size: many
D gene: .
CDR3 protein: CASSTSQGTYGYTF
CDR3 DNA: TGTGCCAGCAGTACCTCACAGGGTACCTATGGCTACACCTTC

J gene: TRBJ2-3
V gene: TRBV19
CDR3 length: 17
clone size: few
D gene: .
CDR3 protein: CASSRPTSSGSTDTQYF
CDR3 DNA: TGTGCCAGTAGCCGGCCCACCTCGAGCGGGAGCACAGATACGCAGTATTTT

J gene: TRBJ2-7
V gene: TRBV6-2/TRBV6-3
CDR3 length: 16
clone size: .
D gene: TRBD1
CDR3 protein: CASSDRTGPFHYEQYF
CDR3 DNA: TGTGCCAGCAGTGACCGGACAGGTCCCTTCCACTACGAGCAGTACTTC

J gene: TRBJ2-2
V gene: TRBV24-1
CDR3 length: 14
clone size: .
D gene: TRBD1
CDR3 protein: CATSDSTGPGELFF
CDR3 DNA: TGTGCCACCAGTGATTCGACAGGGCCCGGGGAGCTGTTTTTT

J gene: TRBJ2-1
V gene: TRBV9
CDR3 length: 19
clone size: few
D gene: TRBD1
CDR3 protein: CASSVAGGTGGIPYNEQFF
CDR3 DNA: TGTGCCAGCAGCGTAGCCGGCGGGACAGGGGGCATCCCCTACAATGAGCAGTTCTTC

J gene: TRBJ2-7
V gene: TRBV28
CDR3 length: 16
clone size: many
D gene: .
CDR3 protein: CASSGMPGAVWYEQYF
CDR3 DNA: TGTGCCAGCAGTGGGATGCCGGGTGCTGTATGGTACGAGCAGTACTTC

J gene: TRBJ2-3
V gene: TRBV5-5
CDR3 length: 15
clone size: .
D gene: .
CDR3 protein: CASSLGAGVEDTQYF
CDR3 DNA: TGCGCCAGCAGCTTGGGGGCAGGGGTGGAAGATACGCAGTATTTT

J gene: TRBJ2-7
V gene: TRBV29-1
CDR3 length: 11
clone size: .
D gene: TRBD1
CDR3 protein: CSVDRGYEQYF
CDR3 DNA: TGCAGCGTGGACAGGGGTTACGAGCAGTACTTC

J gene: TRBJ2-7
V gene: TRBV4-2
CDR3 length: 18
clone size: .
D gene: TRBD1
CDR3 protein: CASSHPVHGTGGGYEQYF
CDR3 DNA: TGTGCCAGCAGCCACCCCGTCCATGGGACAGGGGGCGGTTACGAGCAGTACTTC

J gene: TRBJ2-1
V gene: TRBV3-1
CDR3 length: 12
clone size: many
D gene: .
CDR3 protein: CASSQLANEQFF
CDR3 DNA: TGTGCCAGCAGCCAACTAGCCAATGAGCAGTTCTTC

J gene: TRBJ2-7
V gene: TRBV7-9
CDR3 length: 14
clone size: many
D gene: .
CDR3 protein: CASSLGQIGYEQYF
CDR3 DNA: TGTGCCAGCAGCTTAGGACAGATTGGGTACGAGCAGTACTTC

J gene: TRBJ2-7
V gene: TRBV11-2
CDR3 length: 14
clone size: many
D gene: .
CDR3 protein: CASSLGGTLVEQYF
CDR3 DNA: TGTGCCAGCAGCTTAGGAGGGACCCTGGTCGAGCAGTACTTC

J gene: TRBJ2-6
V gene: TRBV20-1
CDR3 length: 17
clone size: .
D gene: .
CDR3 protein: CSARDLDTRVGANVLTF
CDR3 DNA: TGCAGTGCTAGAGATTTGGACACCCGTGTCGGGGCCAACGTCCTGACTTTC

J gene: TRBJ2-1
V gene: TRBV14
CDR3 length: 17
clone size: few
D gene: TRBD1
CDR3 protein: CASSHHDRVHPYNEQFF
CDR3 DNA: TGTGCCAGCAGCCACCATGACAGGGTGCATCCCTACAATGAGCAGTTCTTC

J gene: TRBJ1-1
V gene: TRBV6-1
CDR3 length: 10
clone size: .
D gene: .
CDR3 protein: CASTDEVAFF
CDR3 DNA: TGTGCCAGCACTGACGAGGTGGCTTTCTTT

J gene: TRBJ2-3
V gene: TRBV24-1
CDR3 length: 15
clone size: .
D gene: .
CDR3 protein: CAARASGSFTDTQYF
CDR3 DNA: TGTGCCGCCAGGGCCTCGGGTTCCTTCACAGATACGCAGTATTTT

J gene: TRBJ2-1
V gene: TRBV9
CDR3 length: 14
clone size: .
D gene: TRBD1
CDR3 protein: CASTGQGVSNEQFF
CDR3 DNA: TGTGCCAGCACTGGACAGGGAGTAAGTAATGAGCAGTTCTTC

J gene: TRBJ2-3
V gene: TRBV6-2/TRBV6-3
CDR3 length: 15
clone size: .
D gene: .
CDR3 protein: CASSAGVGSTDTQYF
CDR3 DNA: TGTGCCAGCAGTGCAGGCGTGGGAAGCACAGATACGCAGTATTTT

J gene: TRBJ2-1
V gene: TRBV24-1
CDR3 length: 14
clone size: .
D gene: .
CDR3 protein: CATSESGVGDEQFF
CDR3 DNA: TGTGCCACCAGTGAGTCGGGGGTGGGTGATGAGCAGTTCTTC

J gene: TRBJ1-2
V gene: TRBV6-1
CDR3 length: 15
clone size: few
D gene: .
CDR3 protein: CASSDTAWGESGYTF
CDR3 DNA: TGTGCCAGCAGTGATACCGCCTGGGGGGAGTCTGGCTACACCTTC